Given below is one T cell receptor beta chain in context. Its antigen is still unknown. The data were taken from a study of T cell responses to AZD1222 COVID-19 vaccine. Findings of the study overall: Donors were chiefly white British, with a greater number of females, and clonal diversity was perhaps underestimated. Among vaccine-associated CD4 TCRs, coverage spanned spike, with dominance at 160-218 and 743-854. Nearly half of unique spike-specific TCRs reportedly avoided B.1.351 and B.1.1.7 mutated regions.

TCRdb's copy holds only in-frame clones and misses some; the assay was immunoSEQ multiplex PCR. The sample yields 100,000 to 150,000 clones, 85% seen once. The clonotype comes from an adult who received the MenACWY meningococcal vaccine as a control. Source: peripheral blood, taken 28 days after the second dose of the MenACWY control vaccine.

The CDR3 is CSVRTGGGTDTQYF. CDR3 nucleotides: TGCAGCGTGCGGACAGGGGGGGGCACAGATACGCAGTATTTT. The chain links TRBV29-1 to TRBJ2-3, with TRBD1 matching over 10 bases. With 6 bases clipped from V and 1 base from J, the junction kept 4 bases outside the gene matches. Germline values: CDR1 SQVTM, CDR2 ANQGSEA. The CDR3 runs to 14 residues.